The 25 T cell receptor beta chains presented below share a single source sample, sequenced in a study of T cells after yellow fever vaccination. A single record per CDR3 protein comes from TCRdb applying MiXCR to the 5' RACE reads. This sample has 350,000 to 450,000 distinct CDR3 sequences; more than 5.5% occur once, and the top ten carry 15%. Source: PBMCs, taken 5 days after the yellow fever booster vaccination. These receptors were taken from a man between 25 and 39 years old who received the YFV17D yellow fever vaccine.

There are many counts of this clonotype. V usage is TRBV4-1 and J usage is TRBJ1-1; D is undetermined. The germline V gene encodes CDR1 MGHRA and CDR2 YSYEKL. The CDR3 loop spans 13 amino acids. The germline V and J ends were trimmed by 0 bases and 11 bases, with 13 bases remaining between them. CDR3 amino acids: CASSQDTPNVAFF. CDR3 coding DNA: TGCGCCAGCAGCCAAGACACCCCGAACGTGGCTTTCTTT.

The CDR3 is CSARDPLSGGYNEQFF. CDR3 nucleotide sequence: TGCAGTGCTAGAGACCCCTTGAGCGGGGGGTACAATGAGCAGTTCTTC. The chain couples TRBV20-1 to TRBJ2-1, with 9 bases identical to TRBD2. Germline-derived CDR1 and CDR2 are DFQATT and SNEGSKA (reference sequence). V lost 0 bases to trimming and J lost 4 bases; unmatched junction nucleotides: 7. The CDR3 has 16 residues.

The rearrangement joins TRBV19 to TRBJ1-1; no definite D call. Germline CDR1 LNHDA, CDR2 SQIVND (reference sequence). The CDR3 runs to 15 residues. The V end lost 8 bases, the J end lost 1 base, and 17 bases lay between the germline ends. The CDR3 DNA is TGTGCCAGTTACCAATCTTTTGAGGGGAACACTGAAGCTTTCTTT. Translated: CASYQSFEGNTEAFF.

This clonotype was seen at least ten times. V is TRBV5-1 and J is TRBJ2-1, with D uncertain. CDR3 length equals 14 residues. The germline gives CDR1 SGHRS, CDR2 YFSETQ. Trimming took off 0 bases at V and 9 bases at J, with 13 bases between the two ends. The CDR3 reads CASSLGVSGPEQFF. Here the CDR3 DNA reads TGCGCCAGCAGCTTGGGAGTGTCGGGTCCTGAGCAGTTCTTC. Full variable domain (rest looked up from reference TRBV5-1 and TRBJ2-1): KAGVTQTPRYLIKTRGQQVTLSCSPISGHRSVSWYQQTPGQGLQFLFEYFSETQRNKGNFPGRFSGRQFSNSRSEMNVSTLELGDSALYLCASSLGVSGPEQFFGPGTRLTVL.

In its sample, this clonotype was seen many times. The V gene is TRBV15, the J gene TRBJ2-5, with 9 bases identical to TRBD2. CDR1 LNHNV and CDR2 YYDKDF come from the germline V gene (reference sequence). The CDR3 is made up of 16 amino acids. Trimming at V came to 5 bases and at J to 5 bases, leaving 12 bases not matched to a gene. The CDR3 nucleotides read TGTGCCACCAGCCTCGGAGCGGGAGGAGTCCGTGAGACCCAGTACTTC. Translation gives CATSLGAGGVRETQYF.

Only a few counts were recorded for this clonotype. The rearrangement uses TRBV20-1 and TRBJ2-7; 12 positions match TRBD2. V gave up 5 bases and J gave up 4 bases; unmatched junction bases: 3. Germline loops: CDR1 DFQATT, CDR2 SNEGSKA (reference sequence). CDR3 size: 13 residues. Here the CDR3 reads CSAFTSGRYEQYF. CDR3 nucleotides: TGCAGTGCTTTTACTAGCGGGAGGTACGAGCAGTACTTC.

This clonotype was seen ten or more times. This chain links TRBV10-3 with TRBJ1-2; D remains ambiguous. CDR3 length: 13 amino acids. The germline CDR1 and CDR2 sequences are ENHRY and SYGVKD. V lost 0 bases and J lost 7, with 9 bases in between. The CDR3 here is CAISESGEGGYTF. CDR3 coding DNA: TGTGCCATCAGTGAGTCCGGGGAAGGTGGCTACACCTTC.

This chain uses TRBV20-1 with TRBJ1-5; the D is unclear. Between the trimmed V and J ends, which lost 4 bases and 6 bases, there was a span of 16 bases. The CDR3 loop spans 14 amino acids. Germline V gene sequence: CDR1 DFQATT, CDR2 SNEGSKA (reference sequence). The CDR3 sequence is CSATQSSSRQPQHF. In nucleotides, the CDR3 is TGCAGTGCTACCCAATCCTCCTCTCGTCAGCCCCAGCATTTT.

A few counts support this clonotype. The gene calls are TRBV7-6 and TRBJ2-1; unclear D gene. Germline-derived CDR1 and CDR2 are SGHVS and FNYEAQ. CDR3 length: 15 residues. V dropped 1 base and J dropped 5 bases, with 12 bases sitting between them. The CDR3 bases are TGTGCCAGCAGCTTAGGCGGCCCGGCCCACAATGAGCAGTTCTTC. It specifies CASSLGGPAHNEQFF.

This clonotype turned up a few times. The chain recombines TRBV12-3 or TRBV12-4 with TRBJ2-5; 8 nucleotides line up with TRBD2. Losses at the gene ends were 6 bases for V and 4 bases for J; bases not matched to a gene: 10. This CDR3 has 15 residues. The CDR3 loop is CASRQSGSLRETQYF. CDR3 nucleotide sequence: TGTGCCAGCAGACAAAGCGGGAGTTTAAGAGAGACCCAGTACTTC.

This clonotype was detected only a few times. CDR3 in amino acids: CASSHGLQYF. In nucleotides, the CDR3 is TGTGCCAGCAGCCATGGGCTCCAGTACTTC. The chain uses TRBV4-2 and TRBJ2-5; D remains ambiguous. The CDR3 covers 10 residues. Germline V gene sequence: CDR1 LGHNA, CDR2 YNFKEQ. The germline V and J ends were trimmed by 3 bases and 10 bases, with 6 bases remaining between them.

In its sample, this clonotype was seen many times. The genes are TRBV12-3 or TRBV12-4 and TRBJ2-6; D is unresolved. The CDR3 has 14 amino acids. Trimming removed 7 bases from V and 0 bases from J, with 7 bases in between. CDR3 protein: CASKLSSGANVLTF. Here the CDR3 DNA reads TGTGCCAGCAAGCTAAGCTCTGGGGCCAACGTCCTGACTTTC.

In this sample, this clonotype turned up a few times. The chain employs TRBV6-1 and TRBJ2-2; 7 nucleotides match TRBD2. The ends lost 5 bases at V and 1 base at J; junction bases unmatched: 7. Germline V gene data show CDR1 as MNHNS and CDR2 as SASEGT. The CDR3 runs to 16 residues. The CDR3 coding sequence is TGTGCCAGCAGTCTATGGAGGGAGGGGAACACCGGGGAGCTGTTTTTT. This codes for CASSLWREGNTGELFF.

The chain recombines TRBV20-1 with TRBJ2-7; D gene unclear. Germline V gene lookup returns CDR1 DFQATT and CDR2 SNEGSKA (reference sequence). The CDR3 totals 13 residues. Deletions cut 4 bases from V and 2 bases from J, with 12 bases between. In DNA, the CDR3 is TGCAGTGCTACACCTATTTGGGCCTACGAGCAGTACTTC. Amino acid sequence: CSATPIWAYEQYF.

This clonotype was found a few times. The chain recombines TRBV12-3 or TRBV12-4 with TRBJ2-7; 9 nucleotides align to TRBD1. After removal of 7 bases from V and 5 bases from J, the junction contained 9 bases not matched to a gene. This CDR3 has 14 residues. In DNA form, the CDR3 reads TGTGCCAGCACTACCGGGACAGGGTCCGACGAGCAGTACTTC. Protein: CASTTGTGSDEQYF.

This clonotype was picked up a small number of times. This chain links TRBV18 with TRBJ1-1, with 7 bases matching TRBD1. The CDR3 totals 15 residues. Unmatched junction bases numbered 6, after V lost 3 bases and J lost 2 bases. CDR1 and CDR2 from the germline V gene are KGHSH and LQKENI. The CDR3 DNA is TGTGCCAGCTCACCGCCAGGGGGATTTAACACTGAAGCTTTCTTT. Protein: CASSPPGGFNTEAFF.

The chain is built from TRBV18 and TRBJ2-1; TRBD1 matches at 7 bases. Germline V gene sequence: CDR1 KGHSH, CDR2 LQKENI. The CDR3 loop spans 15 amino acids. V lost 11 bases and J lost 1; bases outside the gene matches: 11. The CDR3 loop reads CAGRQGVGSYNEQFF. The CDR3 DNA sequence: TGTGCCGGCCGACAGGGCGTAGGGTCCTACAATGAGCAGTTCTTC.

This clonotype came up a few times. The CDR3 reads CSATRRDGELFF. The CDR3 nucleotides read TGCAGTGCCACACGCCGGGACGGGGAGCTGTTTTTT. This rearrangement joins TRBV20-1 to TRBJ2-2; D may be TRBD2 (5 bases). The V end lost 6 bases, the J end lost 7 bases, and 12 bases lay between the germline ends. Germline lookup yields CDR1 DFQATT and CDR2 SNEGSKA (reference sequence). The CDR3 extends over 12 amino acids.

This clonotype was seen more than once but under ten times. J is TRBJ2-5 and V is TRBV7-2; D call uncertain. The ends were cut back, 1 base at V and 9 bases at J, with 9 bases in the middle. Germline V lookup: CDR1 SGHTA, CDR2 FQGNSA. The CDR3 has 12 residues. In DNA, the CDR3 is TGTGCCAGCAGCTTAGTGTCGCCAGCCCAGTACTTC. Its protein product is CASSLVSPAQYF. Filled out from reference TRBV7-2 and TRBJ2-5, the complete variable domain reads GAGVSQSPSNKVTEKGKDVELRCDPISGHTALYWYRQSLGQGLEFLIYFQGNSAPDKSGLPSDRFSAERTGGSVSTLTIQRTQQEDSAVYLCASSLVSPAQYFGPGTRLLVL.

This clonotype was observed at least ten times. The rearrangement uses TRBV6-5 and TRBJ2-7, with 8 bases fitting TRBD1. Germline CDR1 reads MNHEY; CDR2 reads SVGAGI. The CDR3 consists of 16 residues. V trimming: 4 bases; J trimming: 3 bases; junction bases outside the gene matches: 11. The CDR3 coding sequence is TGTGCCAGCAGTTTCCCCGGACAGGGCCTTAACTACGAGCAGTACTTC. Protein sequence: CASSFPGQGLNYEQYF.

The chain recombines TRBV20-1 with TRBJ1-1; maybe TRBD1 (5 bases). This CDR3 has 13 residues. V lost 3 bases and J lost 1, with 9 bases in between. Looked up from germline, CDR1 is DFQATT and CDR2 is SNEGSKA (reference sequence). CDR3 protein: CSARRTPNTEAFF. The CDR3 DNA follows: TGCAGTGCTAGGCGGACACCGAACACTGAAGCTTTCTTT.

This clonotype was counted only a few times. The chain has TRBV20-1 and TRBJ2-7; no clear D. The CDR3 is 15 amino acids. V was clipped by 0 bases and J by 5 bases, with 17 bases between them. Germline-derived CDR1 and CDR2 are DFQATT and SNEGSKA (reference sequence). In DNA form, the CDR3 reads TGCAGTGCTAGAGATCCTGGAGCCCTGGGGAACGAGCAGTACTTC. Amino acids: CSARDPGALGNEQYF.

This clonotype has a count of ten or more. This chain uses TRBV20-1 with TRBJ2-7; D is undetermined. This CDR3 is 12 amino acids long. Germline values: CDR1 DFQATT, CDR2 SNEGSKA (reference sequence). V lost 1 base, J lost 1 base, and 5 bases lay in between. The CDR3 loop reads CSARVGSYEQYF. CDR3 DNA sequence: TGCAGTGCTAGAGTGGGATCCTACGAGCAGTACTTC.

This clonotype occurred a few times. This chain joins TRBV19 and TRBJ2-1; no clear D gene. The V end lost 3 bases, the J end lost 4 bases, and 13 bases lay between the germline ends. Germline V gene data show CDR1 as LNHDA and CDR2 as SQIVND (reference sequence). The CDR3 spans 15 residues. CDR3 nucleotides: TGTGCCAGTAGTATTTCTCAAGCCGAATACAATGAGCAGTTCTTC. It yields the protein CASSISQAEYNEQFF.

The sample holds many counts of this clonotype. J is TRBJ2-2 and V is TRBV25-1; 9 nucleotides line up with TRBD1. Germline V gene lookup returns CDR1 MGHDK and CDR2 SYGVNS. Trimming took 4 bases from V and 6 from J; bases not matched to a gene: 3. The length of the CDR3 is 14 residues. CDR3 sequence: CASSAGQGSGELFF. The CDR3 bases are TGTGCCAGCAGTGCAGGACAGGGGTCCGGGGAGCTGTTTTTT. The variable domain in full, completed from reference TRBV25-1 and TRBJ2-2, reads EADIYQTPRYLVIGTGKKITLECSQTMGHDKMYWYQQDPGMELHLIHYSYGVNSTEKGDLSSESTVSRIRTEHFPLTLESARPSHTSQYLCASSAGQGSGELFFGEGSRLTVL.